A single sample gave rise to the 19 T cell receptor beta chains below, sequenced in a study of cytomegalovirus exposure and HLA in healthy donors. Researchers ran the PCR with 60 Vbeta and 13 Jbeta primers. Data came from immunoSEQ multiplex PCR; TCRdb stores just in-frame clones and leaves some out. The table lists 95,000 to 110,000 clones, over 60% of them singletons. The material sequenced was PBMCs. The source is a woman aged 18 to 35 in good health and CMV-seropositive.

The chain is built from TRBV28 and TRBJ1-5, with 8 bases that match TRBD1. J gave up 2 bases and V 3 bases, and 3 bases lay outside the gene matches. Germline V lookup: CDR1 MDHEN, CDR2 SYDVKM. CDR3 length: 15 residues. The CDR3 region is CASSFGQGGNQPQHF. DNA for the CDR3: TGTGCCAGCAGTTTCGGACAGGGAGGCAATCAGCCCCAGCATTTT.

The chain carries TRBV27 and TRBJ2-6, with D uncertain. V was shortened by 4 bases and J by 0 bases, with 4 bases between the two germline ends. The CDR3 covers 14 residues. Per germline, CDR1 MNHEY and CDR2 SMNVEV (reference sequence). CDR3 residues: CASSSISGANVLTF. The CDR3 nucleotides are TGTGCCAGCAGTTCTATCTCTGGGGCCAACGTCCTGACTTTC.

The chain links TRBV10-3 to TRBJ1-2; D not certain. CDR1 is ENHRY, CDR2 SYGVKD, per germline. Trimming left V 6 bases short and J 3 bases short, with 11 bases between. This CDR3 contains 13 residues. DNA of the CDR3: TGTGCCATCAGCTCCGTATCGGACTATGGCTACACCTTC. As protein: CAISSVSDYGYTF.

In DNA, the CDR3 is TGTGCCACCAGCAGAGATGAGGGGGAGTCCTACAATGAGCAGTTCTTC. This encodes CATSRDEGESYNEQFF. This chain uses TRBV15 with TRBJ2-1; D might be TRBD1 (6 bases). Germline V CDR1 and CDR2: LNHNV, YYDKDF (reference sequence). V lost 0 bases, J lost 1 base, and 10 bases lay in between. The CDR3 consists of 16 residues.

V and J are TRBV6-6 and TRBJ1-3; D may be TRBD1 (6 bases). Trimming removed 2 bases from V and 0 bases from J, with 11 bases in between. Germline-derived CDR1 and CDR2 are MNHNY and SVGAGI (reference sequence). The CDR3 runs to 16 residues. The CDR3 sequence: CASSYPGQISGNTIYF. CDR3 sequence (DNA): TGTGCCAGCAGTTACCCGGGACAAATCTCTGGAAACACCATATATTTT.

CDR3 loop: CASSLWAGRDTQYF. The CDR3 bases are TGTGCCAGCAGCTTATGGGCGGGGCGAGATACGCAGTATTTT. The chain couples TRBV7-2 to TRBJ2-3; tentative D call: TRBD2 (6 bases). The CDR3 has 14 amino acids. CDR1 SGHTA and CDR2 FQGNSA come from the germline V gene. Trimming removed 2 bases at V and 5 bases at J, with 11 bases between. Drawing the rest from reference TRBV7-2 and TRBJ2-3, the complete variable domain is GAGVSQSPSNKVTEKGKDVELRCDPISGHTALYWYRQSLGQGLEFLIYFQGNSAPDKSGLPSDRFSAERTGGSVSTLTIQRTQQEDSAVYLCASSLWAGRDTQYFGPGTRLTVL.

This rearrangement joins TRBV7-3 to TRBJ2-5; TRBD2 agrees at 10 bases. CDR1 is SGHTA, CDR2 FQGTGA, per germline. The ends lost 1 base at V and 1 base at J; junction bases unmatched: 9. This CDR3 has 18 amino acids. The CDR3 DNA follows: TGTGCCAGCAGCTTAAAGGCTGGAGCGGGAGGGCCCCAAGAGACCCAGTACTTC. Its translation: CASSLKAGAGGPQETQYF.

V gene TRBV13 combines with J gene TRBJ2-3, with D unresolved. Germline-derived CDR1 and CDR2 are PRHDT and FYEKMQ (reference sequence). The V and J ends lost 0 bases and 2 bases respectively, with 6 bases between them. The CDR3 totals 14 residues. Here the CDR3 reads CASSLGLYTDTQYF. In DNA, the CDR3 is TGTGCCAGCAGCTTAGGCCTCTACACAGATACGCAGTATTTT.

The chain combines TRBV10-1 with TRBJ2-2, with 9 nucleotides matching TRBD1. The V segment lost 6 bases and the J segment 2 bases; nucleotides outside the gene matches: 4. Looked up from germline, CDR1 is WNHNN and CDR2 is SYGVQD (reference sequence). The length of the CDR3 is 15 residues. CDR3 region: CASRGTGTNTGELFF. The CDR3, as DNA: TGCGCCAGCAGGGGGACAGGGACTAACACCGGGGAGCTGTTTTTT.

J is TRBJ2-3 and V is TRBV28, with 7 bases aligning to TRBD1. Germline assignment: CDR1 MDHEN and CDR2 SYDVKM. After removal of 6 bases from V and 6 bases from J, the junction contained 3 bases not matched to a gene. This CDR3 region has 12 residues. This CDR3 is CASREGADTQYF. The CDR3 DNA is TGTGCCAGCAGAGAGGGGGCCGATACGCAGTATTTT.

CDR3 DNA: TGTGCCAGCACCCTCAACCCGGGACAGGGAAACACCATATATTTT. Its protein is CASTLNPGQGNTIYF. The V and J genes are TRBV28 and TRBJ1-3, with 7 bases matching TRBD1. The CDR3 is made up of 15 amino acids. Germline V gives CDR1 MDHEN, CDR2 SYDVKM. V gave up 7 bases and J gave up 4 bases; unmatched junction bases: 10.

The CDR3 bases are TGTGCCCGACAGGACTCTGGAAACACCATATATTTT. Residues: CARQDSGNTIYF. This rearrangement joins TRBV30 to TRBJ1-3; tentative D call: TRBD1 (6 bases). CDR1 is GTSNPN and CDR2 is SVGIG in the germline V gene (reference sequence). The CDR3 has 12 residues. V lost 8 bases and J lost 0, with 8 bases in between. Complete variable domain (other parts from reference TRBV30 and TRBJ1-3): SQTIHQWPATLVQPVGSPLSLECTVEGTSNPNLYWYRQAAGRGLQLLFYSVGIGQISSEVPQNLSASRPQDRQFILSSKKLLLSDSGFYLCARQDSGNTIYFGEGSWLTVV.

The chain uses TRBV7-3 and TRBJ2-1; tentatively, D is TRBD2 (6 bases). The CDR3 runs 13 residues. Germline V gene sequence: CDR1 SGHTA, CDR2 FQGTGA. V was cut by 7 bases and J by 7 bases, with 14 bases left in between. The CDR3 sequence: CASTPPGRNEQFF. The CDR3 nucleotides read TGTGCCAGCACCCCACCGGGGAGGAATGAGCAGTTCTTC. The full variable domain, rest sourced from reference TRBV7-3 and TRBJ2-1, is GAGVSQTPSNKVTEKGKYVELRCDPISGHTALYWYRQSLGQGPEFLIYFQGTGAADDSGLPNDRFFAVRPEGSVSTLKIQRTERGDSAVYLCASTPPGRNEQFFGPGTRLTVL.

The chain is built from TRBV5-4 and TRBJ2-2, with 7 bases that match TRBD1. Germline CDR1 is SGHNT and CDR2 is YYREEE (reference sequence). The CDR3 consists of 14 residues. The V and J ends lost 4 bases and 8 bases, in that order; junction bases with no gene match: 8. CDR3 amino acids: CASSQGDQSGELFF. CDR3 nucleotides: TGTGCCAGCAGCCAGGGGGACCAATCGGGGGAGCTGTTTTTT.

This clone was counted only a few times. The V and J genes are TRBV14 and TRBJ1-4; 9 bases map to TRBD1. Germline CDR1 and CDR2: SGHDN and FVKESK. This CDR3 spans 15 amino acids. Trimming at V came to 0 bases and at J to 7 bases, leaving 3 bases not matched to a gene. This chain's CDR3 is CASSQDRTGAEKLFF. The CDR3 DNA is TGTGCCAGCAGCCAAGATAGGACAGGGGCTGAAAAACTGTTTTTT.

CDR3 sequence: CASSYSGRPSYNEQFF. DNA for the CDR3: TGTGCCAGCAGTTACAGCGGGAGACCCTCCTACAATGAGCAGTTCTTC. V gene TRBV27 combines with J gene TRBJ2-1, with TRBD2 identical over 8 bases. This CDR3 contains 16 residues. Per the germline V gene, CDR1 is MNHEY and CDR2 is SMNVEV (reference sequence). The trim removed 4 bases at V and 0 bases at J, leaving 5 bases unmatched.

The rearrangement links TRBV5-1 to TRBJ1-2, with 8 bases lining up with TRBD1. This CDR3 spans 16 amino acids. With 1 base clipped from V and 7 bases from J, the junction kept 12 bases outside the gene matches. CDR1 is SGHRS, CDR2 YFSETQ, per germline. CDR3 nucleotides: TGCGCCAGCAGCTTGTACCCAGGGGGCGCCGGGGTTGGCTACACCTTC. Amino acids: CASSLYPGGAGVGYTF.

The chain uses TRBV27 and TRBJ2-7; weak D call: TRBD2 (6 bases). The V and J ends lost 3 bases and 7 bases respectively, with 10 bases between them. This CDR3 spans 12 amino acids. CDR1 is MNHEY, CDR2 SMNVEV, per germline (reference sequence). Written as DNA, the CDR3 is TGTGCCAGCAGTTTTTCCGGGGGTGAGCAGTACTTC. It translates to CASSFSGGEQYF.

The chain combines TRBV7-9 with TRBJ1-5; weak D call: TRBD1 (5 bases). This CDR3 is 15 amino acids long. Germline V gives CDR1 SEHNR, CDR2 FQNEAQ (reference sequence). Trimming took off 1 base at V and 0 bases at J, with 7 bases between the two ends. CDR3 protein: CASSLGGDSNQPQHF. In DNA form, the CDR3 reads TGTGCCAGCAGCTTAGGGGGGGATAGCAATCAGCCCCAGCATTTT.